This passage covers 21 T cell receptor beta chains from one sample sequenced in a study of blood T cell repertoires in COVID-19. Generated by immunoSEQ multiplex PCR, the TCRdb table keeps only in-frame clones and is missing some. Of 35,000 to 45,000 clones in the sample, approximately 85% are singletons; the top ten hold about 12%. Sequenced material: peripheral blood. The receptor set was obtained from a human donor in a cohort sampled during active COVID-19.

The V call is TRBV5-4, the J call TRBJ1-2; 10 bases line up with TRBD1. CDR3 length equals 16 residues. CDR1 is SGHNT and CDR2 is YYREEE in the germline V gene (reference sequence). J was trimmed by 1 base and V by 4 bases; bases with no gene match: 7. The chain's CDR3 is CASSPLGTGVNYGYTF. CDR3 DNA sequence: TGTGCCAGCAGCCCCCTCGGGACAGGGGTTAACTATGGCTACACCTTC.

The CDR3 sequence is CASSYPSGERNEQFF. The CDR3 DNA follows: TGTGCCAGCAGTTACCCTAGCGGGGAGAGAAATGAGCAGTTCTTC. The chain combines TRBV6-6 with TRBJ2-1; 9 bases are shared with TRBD2. The CDR3 contains 15 residues. The ends lost 2 bases at V and 7 bases at J; junction bases unmatched: 6. The germline gives CDR1 MNHNY, CDR2 SVGAGI (reference sequence).

V gene TRBV2 combines with J gene TRBJ1-1; perhaps TRBD1 as D (6 bases). CDR3 length: 13 amino acids. Germline loops: CDR1 SNHLY, CDR2 FYNNEI. Trimming removed 6 bases from V and 5 bases from J, with 13 bases in between. The chain's CDR3 is CASRSDRRTEAFF. The CDR3, as DNA: TGTGCCAGCAGGTCGGACAGACGGACTGAAGCTTTCTTT.

The chain employs TRBV24-1 and TRBJ1-4, with D possibly TRBD1 on 6 matching bases. This CDR3 region has 15 residues. Trimming took off 2 bases at V and 7 bases at J, with 13 bases between the two ends. Germline V gene data show CDR1 as KGHDR and CDR2 as SFDVKD. CDR3 coding DNA: TGTGCCACCAGTGATTCCAGGGGAGATGGTGAAAAACTGTTTTTT. Residues: CATSDSRGDGEKLFF.

The chain combines TRBV7-9 with TRBJ2-1; D may be TRBD2 (6 bases). Germline CDR1 and CDR2: SEHNR and FQNEAQ (reference sequence). The CDR3 runs to 14 residues. CDR3 sequence (DNA): TGTGCTGCGGGTGGGGGGATGTCCTACAATGAGCAGTTCTTC. Translated: CAAGGGMSYNEQFF.

This clone was observed a few times. The V and J genes are TRBV11-2 and TRBJ2-5, with TRBD2 identical over 14 bases. J lost 4 bases, V lost 5 bases, and 9 bases had no gene match. CDR3 size: 17 residues. Looked up from germline, CDR1 is SGHAT and CDR2 is FQNNGV. CDR3 residues: CASSLTDGLAGGETQYF. CDR3 nucleotides: TGTGCCAGCAGCCTCACCGACGGACTAGCGGGGGGAGAGACCCAGTACTTC.

This clone occurred a few times. V gene TRBV19 combines with J gene TRBJ1-2; D call uncertain. Germline V gives CDR1 LNHDA, CDR2 SQIVND (reference sequence). The ends were cut back, 8 bases at V and 0 bases at J, with 10 bases in the middle. The length of the CDR3 is 13 residues. The CDR3 DNA reads as TGTGCCAGTCAAAAACAGTCTAACTATGGCTACACCTTC. Translation: CASQKQSNYGYTF.

This clone was counted once. J is TRBJ1-6 and V is TRBV3-1 (or the pseudogene TRBV3-2); D uncertain. V lost 3 bases and J lost 9, with 6 bases in between. This CDR3 is 12 amino acids long. Germline V gene data show CDR1 as LGHDT and CDR2 as YNNKEL (reference sequence). The CDR3: CASSQGSSPLHF. CDR3 nucleotides: TGTGCCAGCAGCCAGGGGAGTTCACCCCTCCACTTT.

Here the CDR3 reads CASSIGSGDLSYNEQFF. The CDR3, as DNA: TGTGCCAGTAGTATTGGTAGCGGGGACCTCTCCTACAATGAGCAGTTCTTC. The rearrangement links TRBV19 to TRBJ2-1; 8 bases match TRBD2. Germline V gene sequence: CDR1 LNHDA, CDR2 SQIVND (reference sequence). CDR3 length: 17 residues. Germline trimming cut 3 bases from V and 0 bases from J; bases unmatched to any gene: 7.

This clone has more than one count but fewer than ten. CDR3 nucleotide sequence: TGTGCCAGCAGCGGCAGGGGGCTAGGGAATCAGCCCCAGCATTTT. The encoded protein is CASSGRGLGNQPQHF. The gene calls are TRBV7-2 and TRBJ1-5; 8 bases are a match to TRBD1. The trim removed 5 bases at V and 4 bases at J, leaving 7 bases unmatched. In germline, CDR1 is SGHTA, CDR2 FQGNSA. This CDR3 has 15 amino acids.

The rearrangement joins TRBV12-2 to TRBJ2-1; the table's D gene call, TRBD2, was not cross checked with the DNA. TRBV12-2 is flagged as a pseudogene. This CDR3 has 15 amino acids. The CDR3 here is CASLPPIAGGCEQFF. The CDR3 nucleotides are TGTGCAAGTCTCCCCCCCATAGCGGGGGGATGTGAGCAGTTCTTC.

The rearrangement joins TRBV7-8 to TRBJ2-7; D is undetermined. Trimming cost V 7 bases and J 0 bases, with 10 bases left between them. CDR1 is SGHVS, CDR2 FQNEAQ, per germline. This CDR3 comprises 13 residues. CDR3 nucleotide sequence: TGTGCCAGCACCGTACAGAGCTCCTACGAGCAGTACTTC. As protein: CASTVQSSYEQYF.

The chain uses TRBV5-8 and TRBJ2-7, with D perhaps TRBD2 (5 bases). Germline V lookup: CDR1 SGHTS, CDR2 YDEGEE. V lost 4 bases and J 4 bases, leaving 27 bases between the germline ends. The CDR3 is made up of 18 amino acids. In DNA form, the CDR3 reads TGTGCCAGCAGCGGAGGCGGTCTTATGGGGTGGATTAAGTACGAGCAGTACTTC. Amino acids: CASSGGGLMGWIKYEQYF.

The J gene is TRBJ2-2, the V gene TRBV15; no clear D gene. The CDR3 contains 14 residues. Germline CDR1 and CDR2: LNHNV and YYDKDF (reference sequence). Trimming removed 5 bases from V and 3 bases from J, with 10 bases in between. The CDR3 region has the DNA TGTGCCACCAGCGGCGTAAGCGACACCGGGGAGCTGTTTTTT. As protein: CATSGVSDTGELFF. Complete variable domain (other parts from reference TRBV15 and TRBJ2-2): DAMVIQNPRYQVTQFGKPVTLSCSQTLNHNVMYWYQQKSSQAPKLLFHYYDKDFNNEADTPDNFQSRRPNTSFCFLDIRSPGLGDTAMYLCATSGVSDTGELFFGEGSRLTVL.

V gene TRBV2 combines with J gene TRBJ2-7; D ambiguous. Deletions cut 6 bases from V and 3 bases from J, with 18 bases between. The germline gives CDR1 SNHLY, CDR2 FYNNEI. The CDR3 sequence is 15 residues long. The CDR3 nucleotides are TGTGCCAGCAGCCTGTCGGTCCTGCTGTTCTACGAGCAGTACTTC. It translates to CASSLSVLLFYEQYF.

This clone was found a few times. The chain joins TRBV7-9 to TRBJ2-7; tentative D call: TRBD2 (6 bases). Per germline, CDR1 SEHNR and CDR2 FQNEAQ (reference sequence). The CDR3 has 14 residues. V lost 3 bases and J 1 base, leaving 10 bases between the germline ends. The CDR3 protein is CASSLMAGSYEQYF. CDR3 coding DNA: TGTGCCAGCAGCTTGATGGCGGGGTCCTACGAGCAGTACTTC.

The rearrangement links TRBV7-2 to TRBJ2-1; 7 bases match TRBD1. This CDR3 region has 15 residues. V lost 4 bases to trimming and J lost 8 bases; unmatched junction nucleotides: 11. In germline, CDR1 is SGHTA, CDR2 FQGNSA. CDR3 nucleotide sequence: TGTGCCAGCAGCTCACAGGGGACCCGCCAGGATGAGCAGTTCTTC. Its protein product is CASSSQGTRQDEQFF.

To note about this clone: This may come from a read error, since a much larger clone is one base off. DNA of the CDR3: TGTGCCAGCAGCTTAGCGGGGAGCACAGATACGCAGTATTTT. It translates to CASSLAGSTDTQYF. The rearrangement links TRBV7-3 to TRBJ2-3; TRBD2 is a possible D gene (6 bases). Trimming cost V 2 bases and J 0 bases, with 6 bases left between them. The germline gives CDR1 SGHTA, CDR2 FQGTGA. The CDR3 covers 14 residues.

This chain links TRBV5-1 with TRBJ2-5; TRBD1 aligns across 10 bases. With 4 bases clipped from V and 3 bases from J, the junction kept 3 bases outside the gene matches. The CDR3 spans 14 residues. The germline V gene encodes CDR1 SGHRS and CDR2 YFSETQ. CDR3 nucleotide sequence: TGCGCCAGCAGCCGGACAGGGGGGGAAGAGACCCAGTACTTC. Its protein is CASSRTGGEETQYF.

The CDR3 coding sequence is TGTGCCAGCAGCAACGTTGCCACGGTCTACGAGCAGTACTTC. Translation: CASSNVATVYEQYF. The gene calls are TRBV21-1 and TRBJ2-7; whether TRBD2, the table's D call, matches the DNA was not checked. TRBV21-1 is classified as a pseudogene. The CDR3 is made up of 14 amino acids.

V gene TRBV4-1 combines with J gene TRBJ1-2; D ambiguous. The germline V and J ends were trimmed by 5 bases and 7 bases, with 14 bases remaining between them. The CDR3 loop spans 13 amino acids. Germline V gene data show CDR1 as MGHRA and CDR2 as YSYEKL. The CDR3 region is CASSSHGALGYTF. CDR3 bases: TGCGCCAGCAGCTCTCACGGAGCACTTGGCTACACCTTC.